The 10 T cell receptor beta chains in this list originate from one sample, sequenced in a study of spatial heterogeneity in lung cancer. The time point was: sample taken at primary tumor resection. Sequencing covered unsorted whole RNA taken from tumor, nontumor lung or frozen PBMC. A single record per CDR3 protein comes from TCRdb applying MiXCR to the 5' RACE reads. Of around 74,000 distinct CDR3 sequences listed, about an eighth are singletons. Sequences were derived from PBMCs, sampled at surgery. These receptors originate from a male donor with early-stage non-small cell lung cancer.

The V and J genes are TRBV29-1 and TRBJ2-7; D is undetermined. The CDR3 extends over 12 amino acids. Per the germline V gene, CDR1 is SQVTM and CDR2 is ANQGSEA. V lost 4 bases to trimming and J lost 2 bases, with 9 bases between them. This CDR3 reads CSVGRDAYEQYF. CDR3 DNA: TGCAGCGTTGGAAGGGATGCCTACGAGCAGTACTTC.

In its sample, this clonotype was seen many times. The genes are TRBV20-1 and TRBJ2-3; TRBD1 agrees at 10 bases. Germline lookup yields CDR1 DFQATT and CDR2 SNEGSKA (reference sequence). This CDR3 is built from 15 residues. The trim removed 6 bases at V and 1 base at J, leaving 7 bases unmatched. For the CDR3, the DNA is TGCAGTGCCCTTGGAGGGACAGGGGGCACAGATACGCAGTATTTT. Translating it yields CSALGGTGGTDTQYF.

This clonotype was picked up a small number of times. The rearrangement uses TRBV18 and TRBJ2-7, with 11 bases matching TRBD1. With 3 bases clipped from V and 4 bases from J, the junction kept 2 bases outside the gene matches. Germline loops: CDR1 KGHSH, CDR2 LQKENI. The CDR3 length is 14 residues. Written as DNA, the CDR3 is TGTGCCAGCTCACCGGGACAGGGGGAATACGAGCAGTACTTC. Translation gives CASSPGQGEYEQYF.

This chain connects TRBV2 to TRBJ2-7, with a possible D match to TRBD2 (6 bases). The CDR3 consists of 16 residues. Germline values: CDR1 SNHLY, CDR2 FYNNEI. V lost 6 bases to trimming and J lost 3 bases, with 21 bases between them. The chain's CDR3 is CASSSGGDWTFYEQYF. CDR3 nucleotides: TGTGCCAGCAGCTCGGGCGGGGACTGGACCTTCTACGAGCAGTACTTC.

In this sample, this clonotype turned up many times. The chain joins TRBV19 to TRBJ2-5; no firm D call. The CDR3 totals 14 residues. V dropped 8 bases and J dropped 2 bases, with 15 bases sitting between them. CDR1 LNHDA and CDR2 SQIVND come from the germline V gene (reference sequence). Written as DNA, the CDR3 is TGTGCCAGTCGACCTTCGGGTCCACAAGAGACCCAGTACTTC. Protein sequence: CASRPSGPQETQYF.

This clonotype occurred many times. V gene TRBV29-1 combines with J gene TRBJ1-1, with D tentatively TRBD1 (6 bases). The CDR3 spans 16 residues. Trimming removed 0 bases from V and 1 base from J, with 15 bases in between. Germline lookup yields CDR1 SQVTM and CDR2 ANQGSEA. The CDR3 is CSVEELGRTENTEAFF. The CDR3, as DNA: TGCAGCGTTGAAGAGCTCGGTAGGACAGAGAACACTGAAGCTTTCTTT.

The chain joins TRBV5-1 to TRBJ1-2, with D perhaps matching TRBD1 (5 bases). Germline CDR1 reads SGHRS; CDR2 reads YFSETQ. V was shortened by 3 bases and J by 7 bases, with 10 bases between the two germline ends. This CDR3 is built from 12 residues. CDR3 DNA sequence: TGCGCCAGCAGCTCCCCTGGGGGTGGCTACACCTTC. Amino acid sequence: CASSSPGGGYTF.

The chain has TRBV18 and TRBJ2-3; tentatively, D is TRBD2 (6 bases). Per the germline V gene, CDR1 is KGHSH and CDR2 is LQKENI. V was clipped by 3 bases and J by 2 bases, with 18 bases between them. CDR3 length: 17 residues. The CDR3 sequence: CASSPLPDYLNTDTQYF. CDR3 DNA sequence: TGTGCCAGCTCACCGCTTCCGGACTACCTAAACACAGATACGCAGTATTTT.

The J gene is TRBJ2-4, the V gene TRBV12-3 or TRBV12-4; TRBD1 agrees at 11 bases. The V and J ends lost 6 bases and 9 bases, in that order; junction bases with no gene match: 4. The CDR3 is made up of 13 amino acids. The CDR3: CASRAGQGGIQYF. CDR3 coding DNA: TGTGCCAGCAGGGCGGGACAGGGGGGCATTCAGTACTTC.

In this sample, this clonotype turned up a few times. The V and J genes are TRBV6-2 or TRBV6-3 and TRBJ2-1; D unclear. Per germline, CDR1 MNHEY and CDR2 SVGEGT. V lost 5 bases and J lost 10, with 18 bases in between. This CDR3 has 14 amino acids. CDR3 DNA sequence: TGTGCCAGCAGTCGCCGACAAGGGCTGCAGGAGCAGTTCTTC. Protein sequence: CASSRRQGLQEQFF.